Listed below are T cell receptor beta chains from one sample, sequenced in a study of PD-1 blockade in mismatch repair-deficient tumors. Profiling relied on immunoSEQ multiplex PCR, and the TCRdb table lists in-frame clones only, not all of them. The sample comprises around 14,000 clones, around 84% of which are singletons, and around 20% rests with the top ten. Their target antigens are unknown. The sample in question was cells cultured in vitro, obtained from a patient treated with pembrolizumab. The receptors derive from an adult with mismatch repair-deficient cancer. Both conserved end residues are part of each CDR3. A D gene is named only where the DNA matches it firmly. Some rows mark clone size as missing; the rest say once, few, many or name a class of expanded clone.

>TRBJ2-7|-|TRBV18|-
CASSPGTDSYEQYF
TGTGCCAGCTCACCTGGGACTGACTCCTACGAGCAGTACTTC
>TRBJ1-2|-|TRBV7-9|-
CASSSNGEANYGYTF
TGTGCCAGCAGCTCCAACGGGGAAGCTAACTATGGCTACACCTTC
>TRBJ2-1|TRBD2|TRBV19|-
CASRTSGSSNEQFF
TGTGCCAGTAGGACTAGCGGGAGCAGTAATGAGCAGTTCTTC
>TRBJ1-4|TRBD1|TRBV28|once
CASRTGALVPDEKLFF
TGTGCCAGCAGAACAGGGGCCCTGGTCCCCGATGAAAAACTGTTTTTT
>TRBJ1-1|TRBD1|TRBV5-8|once
CASSWGQGLEAFF
TGTGCCAGCAGCTGGGGACAGGGCCTTGAAGCTTTCTTT
>TRBJ2-5|-|TRBV7-8|-
CASSGEGRAAGETQYF
TGTGCCAGCAGCGGAGAGGGTCGGGCGGCAGGAGAGACCCAGTACTTC
>TRBJ2-5|TRBD2|TRBV28|once
CASSFGGRAQQTQYF
TGTGCCAGCAGTTTTGGCGGGAGGGCCCAACAGACCCAGTACTTC
>TRBJ1-3|-|TRBV11-2|-
CASGNSYGNTIYF
TGTGCCAGCGGGAACAGCTATGGAAACACCATATATTTT
>TRBJ2-7|TRBD2|TRBV5-1|-
CASSLTSGPYEQYF
TGCGCCAGCAGCTTGACTAGCGGTCCCTACGAGCAGTACTTC
>TRBJ1-5|TRBD1|TRBV30|-
CAWNRQGSPQPQHF
TGTGCCTGGAACCGACAGGGGAGCCCTCAGCCCCAGCATTTT
>TRBJ1-1|-|TRBV5-5|few
CASSGPGRSLNTEAFF
TGTGCCAGCAGCGGACCGGGACGGAGTTTGAACACTGAAGCTTTCTTT
>TRBJ1-2|TRBD1|TRBV7-9|-
CASSRDSDFYGYTF
TGTGCCAGCAGTCGGGACAGCGATTTTTATGGCTACACCTTC
>TRBJ1-1|TRBD1|TRBV29-1|few
CSVGGTVFTEAFF
TGCAGCGTTGGCGGGACAGTTTTCACTGAAGCTTTCTTT
>TRBJ2-1|TRBD2|TRBV18|-
CASSPSRGSYNEQFF
TGTGCCAGCTCACCATCGCGCGGGAGCTACAATGAGCAGTTCTTC
>TRBJ1-1|-|TRBV10-1|once
CASSESGGFTEAFF
TGCGCCAGCAGTGAGTCAGGGGGGTTCACTGAAGCTTTCTTT
>TRBJ1-5|-|TRBV18|-
CASSSWDTGNQPQHF
TGTGCCAGCTCATCCTGGGACACGGGCAATCAGCCCCAGCATTTT
>TRBJ1-1|-|TRBV5-8|-
CASSAGAPLMNTEAFF
TGTGCCAGCAGCGCGGGGGCTCCTCTCATGAACACTGAAGCTTTCTTT
>TRBJ1-4|TRBD1|TRBV2|-
CASSPGTGARSEKLFF
TGTGCCAGCAGTCCCGGGACAGGGGCCAGGAGTGAAAAACTGTTTTTT
>TRBJ2-5|TRBD1|TRBV28|-
CASRPPGQGDGETQYF
TGTGCCAGCAGGCCTCCGGGACAGGGGGATGGAGAGACCCAGTACTTC
>TRBJ2-7|TRBD2|TRBV5-4|once
CASSPGTSGYEQYF
TGTGCCAGCAGCCCTGGGACTAGCGGGTACGAGCAGTACTTC
>TRBJ2-1|TRBD2|TRBV10-3|-
CAISEPGTSGRGQFF
TGTGCCATCAGTGAGCCTGGGACTAGCGGGAGGGGGCAGTTCTTC
>TRBJ1-5|-|TRBV6-5|-
CASRGLTGNQPQHF
TGTGCCAGCCGGGGCCTGACAGGCAATCAGCCCCAGCATTTT
>TRBJ1-4|TRBD1|TRBV28|-
CASSVDRFNEKLFF
TGTGCCAGCAGTGTGGACAGGTTTAATGAAAAACTGTTTTTT
>TRBJ2-7|-|TRBV27|-
CASSLRAGLAYEQYF
TGTGCCAGCAGTTTACGGGCGGGACTGGCCTACGAGCAGTACTTC
>TRBJ2-3|TRBD2|TRBV6-5|-
CASSYRRGSSTDTQYF
TGTGCCAGCAGTTACCGGCGGGGGTCTAGCACAGATACGCAGTATTTT
>TRBJ2-1|TRBD2|TRBV30|-
CAWSVLAGALGNNEQFF
TGTGCCTGGAGTGTACTAGCGGGAGCCCTAGGGAACAATGAGCAGTTCTTC
>TRBJ1-4|-|TRBV5-1|-
CASSLAGRLFF
TGCGCCAGCAGCTTGGCAGGGAGACTGTTTTTT
>TRBJ2-3|TRBD2|TRBV7-2|-
CASSTRTSASDTQYF
TGTGCCAGCAGCACCAGGACTAGCGCATCAGATACGCAGTATTTT
>TRBJ2-1|-|TRBV10-2|medium-sized
CASSDALYNEQFF
TGCGCCAGCAGTGATGCCCTATACAATGAGCAGTTCTTC
>TRBJ1-2|-|TRBV4-1|-
CASSQARETNRRYYGYTF
TGCGCCAGCAGCCAAGCTCGAGAAACGAACAGGCGCTACTATGGCTACACCTTC
>TRBJ1-5|-|TRBV27|-
CASHAGTLNQPQHF
TGTGCCAGCCATGCCGGGACACTCAATCAGCCCCAGCATTTT
>TRBJ2-7|TRBD2|TRBV6-6|-
CASSGGLAGVNEQYF
TGTGCCAGCAGTGGGGGACTAGCGGGAGTAAACGAGCAGTACTTC
>TRBJ1-3|-|TRBV18|-
CASSQQGSGNTIYF
TGTGCCAGCTCTCAACAGGGCTCTGGAAACACCATATATTTT
>TRBJ1-1|-|TRBV28|-
CASSRERSEAFF
TGTGCCAGCAGCCGCGAAAGGAGTGAAGCTTTCTTT
>TRBJ2-3|TRBD2|TRBV19|once
CASSIDGLAGPTDTQYF
TGTGCCAGTAGTATAGATGGGCTAGCGGGCCCCACAGATACGCAGTATTTT
>TRBJ2-3|TRBD2|TRBV5-1|-
CASSLGLAARDTQYF
TGCGCCAGCAGCTTGGGACTAGCGGCGCGAGATACGCAGTATTTT
>TRBJ2-5|-|TRBV9|-
CASSAGPIQETQYF
TGTGCCAGCAGCGCCGGACCGATCCAAGAGACCCAGTACTTC
>TRBJ1-4|-|TRBV7-8|-
CASSLDPGENEKLFF
TGTGCCAGCAGCTTAGACCCGGGAGAGAATGAAAAACTGTTTTTT
>TRBJ2-7|-|TRBV4-2|-
CASSQGAFTGTRYEQYF
TGTGCCAGCAGCCAAGGGGCGTTTACGGGGACCCGGTACGAGCAGTACTTC
>TRBJ1-1|-|TRBV28|-
CASSLQGTEAFF
TGTGCCAGCAGTCTCCAGGGGACTGAAGCTTTCTTT
>TRBJ2-7|-|TRBV7-9|-
CASSLGGGGEQYF
TGTGCCAGCAGCTTAGGTGGGGGTGGAGAGCAGTACTTC
>TRBJ2-1|TRBD2|TRBV29-1|-
CSVLGGGPSSYNEQFF
TGCAGCGTTTTGGGGGGAGGGCCGAGCTCCTACAATGAGCAGTTCTTC
>TRBJ2-5|TRBD1|TRBV2|-
CAGDRGRRLETQYF
TGTGCCGGGGACAGGGGGCGGAGGCTGGAGACCCAGTACTTC
>TRBJ2-1|TRBD2|TRBV7-3|-
CASSLFSGTTIYNEQFF
TGTGCCAGCAGCTTATTTAGCGGGACGACTATTTACAATGAGCAGTTCTTC
>TRBJ1-1|-|TRBV5-1|-
CASSLVSRGLVGTEAFF
TGCGCCAGCAGCTTGGTTTCTCGGGGTCTAGTAGGCACTGAAGCTTTCTTT
>TRBJ2-1|-|TRBV28|-
CASSLPGPYNEQFF
TGTGCCAGCAGTCTGCCAGGGCCATACAATGAGCAGTTCTTC
>TRBJ2-1|-|TRBV28|-
CASSRGRRRRDEQFF
TGTGCCAGCAGTCGAGGACGGCGGAGGAGGGATGAGCAGTTCTTC
>TRBJ2-3|-|TRBV5-1|-
CASSLVSGSGTQYF
TGCGCCAGCAGCTTGGTATCGGGTTCGGGTACGCAGTATTTT
>TRBJ2-5|-|TRBV29-1|once
CSVLISTQYF
TGCAGCGTTCTTATTTCGACCCAGTACTTC
>TRBJ2-3|-|TRBV27|few
CASSPDWDTQYF
TGTGCCAGCAGTCCCGACTGGGATACGCAGTATTTT
>TRBJ1-4|-|TRBV7-6|-
CASSLDIAATNEKLFF
TGTGCCAGCAGCTTAGATATCGCTGCAACTAATGAAAAACTGTTTTTT
>TRBJ2-7|-|TRBV7-9|-
CASSRDRRYEQYF
TGTGCCAGCAGCCGTGATAGGAGGTACGAGCAGTACTTC
>TRBJ2-5|-|TRBV29-1|-
CSAEVGGEETQYF
TGCAGCGCCGAAGTAGGGGGGGAGGAGACCCAGTACTTC
>TRBJ2-2|TRBD1|TRBV7-9|-
CASSPWDRGRATGELFF
TGTGCCAGCAGCCCATGGGACAGGGGGAGAGCGACCGGGGAGCTGTTTTTT
>TRBJ2-1|-|TRBV28|-
CASSLAGVNEQFF
TGTGCCAGCAGTTTGGCAGGGGTCAATGAGCAGTTCTTC